This TCR beta chain was found in a study of identifying expanded T cells in peripheral blood. Clones were sequenced by immunoSEQ multiplex PCR, and TCRdb holds only the in-frame ones, with some missing. The table shows 95,000 or so clones, with approximately 86% occurring only once. Comment on this clone: The antigen remains unidentified.

CDR3 length equals 12 residues. The V gene's germline CDR1 is GTSNPN and CDR2 SVGIG (reference sequence). V was clipped by 3 bases and J by 0 bases, with 6 bases between them. Regarding the study as a whole: Across healthy donors, higher total template counts meant significantly greater roughly 2-week count variance.

The receptor was derived from a person aged 18-70 years in good health. The sample was blood. The chain employs TRBV30 and TRBJ2-7, with D uncertain. The CDR3 coding sequence is TGTGCCTGGAGCCTCAGCTCCTACGAGCAGTACTTC. Protein product: CAWSLSSYEQYF.